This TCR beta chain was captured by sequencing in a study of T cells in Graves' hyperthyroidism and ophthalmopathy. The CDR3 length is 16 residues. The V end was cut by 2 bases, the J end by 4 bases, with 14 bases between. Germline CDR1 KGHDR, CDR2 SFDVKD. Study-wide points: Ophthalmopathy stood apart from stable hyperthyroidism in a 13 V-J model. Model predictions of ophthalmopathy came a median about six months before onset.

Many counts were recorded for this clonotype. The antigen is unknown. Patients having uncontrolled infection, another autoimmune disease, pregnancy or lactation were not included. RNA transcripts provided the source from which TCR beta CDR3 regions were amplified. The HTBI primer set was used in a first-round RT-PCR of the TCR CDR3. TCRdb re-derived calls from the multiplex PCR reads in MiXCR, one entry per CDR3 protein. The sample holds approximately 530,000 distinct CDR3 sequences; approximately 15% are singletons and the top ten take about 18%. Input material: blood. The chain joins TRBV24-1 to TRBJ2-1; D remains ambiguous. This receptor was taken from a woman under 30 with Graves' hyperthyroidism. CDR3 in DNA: TGTGCCACCAGTGATTCAACAGTAGTTTTATACAATGAGCAGTTCTTC. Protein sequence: CATSDSTVVLYNEQFF.